These 3 T cell receptor beta chains share one sample of origin, sequenced in a study of blood T cells in healthy people across ages. Sample-barcoded 5' priming and a J-beta primer mix drove a second PCR of roughly 6 to 12 cycles. MiXCR, run by TCRdb on the 5' RACE reads, gives a single entry per CDR3 protein. This table holds 730,000 or so distinct CDR3 sequences, more than 40% found once. Sequenced: blood. All receptors derive from an older woman in good health.

In this sample, this clonotype turned up a few times. V and J are TRBV7-2 and TRBJ2-7; the match to TRBD2 covers 9 bases. The J segment lost 6 bases and the V segment lost 6 bases, leaving 6 bases of the junction unmatched. CDR1 is SGHTA and CDR2 is FQGNSA in the germline V gene. This CDR3 comprises 13 residues. CDR3 DNA: TGTGCCAGCAGACCCGATAGCGGGAGCGAGCAGTACTTC. Translated, it gives CASRPDSGSEQYF. Based on the CDR3 plus reference TRBV7-2 and TRBJ2-7, the full variable domain is GAGVSQSPSNKVTEKGKDVELRCDPISGHTALYWYRQSLGQGLEFLIYFQGNSAPDKSGLPSDRFSAERTGGSVSTLTIQRTQQEDSAVYLCASRPDSGSEQYFGPGTRLTVT.

The V call is TRBV14, the J call TRBJ1-4; D is unresolved. In germline, CDR1 is SGHDN, CDR2 FVKESK. Trimming removed 0 bases from V and 8 bases from J, with 16 bases in between. The CDR3 consists of 16 residues. The CDR3 nucleotides read TGTGCCAGCAGCCAAGACACGCGAAGCGTTCGAGAAAAACTGTTTTTT. Protein: CASSQDTRSVREKLFF.

This clonotype appeared many times. The chain carries TRBV25-1 and TRBJ1-2; D is uncertain. Germline assignment: CDR1 MGHDK and CDR2 SYGVNS. The CDR3 covers 12 residues. The ends were cut back, 4 bases at V and 4 bases at J, with 7 bases in the middle. CDR3 loop: CASSATPYGYTF. In nucleotides, the CDR3 is TGTGCCAGCAGTGCTACCCCCTATGGCTACACCTTC.